The present entry profiles one T cell receptor beta chain with its context. No cognate antigen has been identified for it. The sample holds no much larger clone one base away, and base qualities are not on file. Trimming at the junction amounts to 5 bases on V and 2 bases on J, and the germline ends lie 3 bases apart. The CDR3 sequence holds 11 residues, the cysteine and phenylalanine included. The CDR3 DNA has 33 bases and is translated from base 1. In the germline V gene, CDR1 corresponds to KGHSH and CDR2 to LQKENI. The time point label, as the study defines it: blood sample drawn before combined kidney and bone marrow transplant. Thawed PBMCs were FACS-sorted into unstimulated Tregs (CD4+CD25+CD127-), CD4+ non-Tregs (CD4+CD25-), CD4 cells and CD8 cells. Prior to Treg sorting, thawed PBMCs were rested overnight at 37 degrees C with 200 IU/ml IL-2. A few combined kidney and bone marrow transplant recipients from the ITN036ST trial were included as patients, and samples were available only from these trial subjects. Healthy control blood was separated into PBMCs by Ficoll density gradient and cryopreserved, and patient PBMCs were collected both before and after transplant.

This sample is drawn from a study of Tregs in tolerant kidney transplant recipients (dated by TCRdb to between 2018 and 2021). About the study as a whole: Transplants used related donors with nonmyeloablative bone marrow transplantation; mixed chimerism was transient in the human trials. Before combined kidney and bone marrow transplantation, this study identified donor-specific regulatory T cells using TCRbeta sequencing and then followed those same cells after transplant.

For TCRbeta CDR3 sequencing, genomic DNA from the sorted cells was extracted using the QIAGEN DNeasy Blood and Tissue Kit. High-throughput TCRbeta CDR3 sequencing, which included PCR amplification with bias correction and internal controls, was done commercially through immunoSEQ. In the source study's methods: Unique productive TCRbeta sequences were defined by CDR3 nucleotide sequence where primers matched, and otherwise by CDR3 amino acid sequence together with Vbeta and Jbeta genes. To correct sorting error, sequences shared between sorted populations at a frequency ratio of 2:1 or less were removed; the rest were assigned to the higher population. A sequence counted as donor-reactive if, in CFSE-low cells, the sequence had a frequency of at least 0.01% and was expanded at least 5-fold compared with unstimulated cells. Repertoire divergence was quantified by Jensen-Shannon divergence calculated from the top 100 TCRbeta sequences ranked by frequency. For any sample with multiple sequencing runs, sorting error was corrected in each run separately before the runs were pooled. The table comes from immuneACCESS by way of TCRdb, which keeps in-frame sequences with V and J called. Part of the clones is missing from these tables; in studies checked, under half for an unresolved V gene and the rest for unknown reasons. That table is the source of V, J and clone size, and D and trimming were worked out from the DNA. This sample is represented by some 15,000 clones; around three quarters of them were singletons. Approximately 2% of the sample is in the top ten clones.

What the study reported, not specific to this receptor: Because the study included only a small number of patients, the results must be confirmed in larger populations and under other immunosuppression protocols. In tolerant patients, donor-specific Tregs expanded more than Tregs overall, which suggests antigen-driven rather than nonspecific expansion. Biological reproducibility was not directly assessed, although technical replication error appeared to be minimal. Expanding Tregs with activated donor B cells appeared to identify the most biologically relevant and donor-specific TCRbeta repertoire. Because the PCR primers were changed over time for some patients, nucleotide-level comparison could not be performed across the samples from those patients.

Sequencing was performed on Tregs from blood, taken before the transplant. The receptor's source is a human donor who received a combined kidney and bone marrow transplant. The chain was built from TRBV18 and TRBJ2-5; the D segment cannot be called with confidence. CDR3 loop: CASSSQETQYF. The DNA sequence is given as TGTGCCAGCTCATCTCAAGAGACCCAGTACTTC.